This T cell receptor (beta chain) was recovered during a study of CD8 T cells in ankylosing spondylitis. TCRdb reprocessed the 5' RACE reads with MiXCR, giving one entry per CDR3 protein. Here the sample spans roughly 40,000 distinct CDR3 sequences, 2.7% being singletons. This CDR3 spans 15 amino acids. CDR1 is SGDLS, CDR2 YYNGEE, per germline. Losses at the gene ends were 0 bases for V and 4 bases for J; bases not matched to a gene: 6. In this sample, this clonotype turned up many times. The receptor's source is a male donor with ankylosing spondylitis or in good health (not recorded which). Specimen: blood, either unsorted or a sorted T cell fraction (not recorded which). V gene TRBV9 combines with J gene TRBJ2-5; 7 nucleotides agree with TRBD2. CDR3 DNA: TGTGCCAGCAGCGTAGCGGGAGGTTTTTTAGAGACCCAGTACTTC. It codes for CASSVAGGFLETQYF. The variable domain in full, completed from reference TRBV9 and TRBJ2-5, reads DSGVTQTPKHLITATGQRVTLRCSPRSGDLSVYWYQQSLDQGLQFLIQYYNGEERAKGNILERFSAQQFPDLHSELNLSSLELGDSALYFCASSVAGGFLETQYFGPGTRLLVL.